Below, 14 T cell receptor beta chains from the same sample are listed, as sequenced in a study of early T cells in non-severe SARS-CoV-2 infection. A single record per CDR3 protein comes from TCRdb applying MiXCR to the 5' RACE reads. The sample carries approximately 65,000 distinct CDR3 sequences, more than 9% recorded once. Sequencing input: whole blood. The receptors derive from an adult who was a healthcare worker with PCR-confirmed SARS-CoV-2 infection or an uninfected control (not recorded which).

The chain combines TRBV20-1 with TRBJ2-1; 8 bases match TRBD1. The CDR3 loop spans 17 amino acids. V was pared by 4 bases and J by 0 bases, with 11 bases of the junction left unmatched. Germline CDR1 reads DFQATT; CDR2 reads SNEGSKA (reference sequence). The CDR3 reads CSATGTGPITSYNEQFF. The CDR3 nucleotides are TGCAGTGCTACTGGGACAGGCCCTATTACCTCCTACAATGAGCAGTTCTTC.

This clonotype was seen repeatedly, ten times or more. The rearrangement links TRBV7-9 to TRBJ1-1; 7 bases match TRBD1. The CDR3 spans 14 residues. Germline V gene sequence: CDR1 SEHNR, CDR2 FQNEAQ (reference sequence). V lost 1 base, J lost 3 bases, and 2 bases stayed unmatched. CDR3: CASSLGQGDTEAFF. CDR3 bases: TGTGCCAGCAGCTTAGGTCAGGGGGACACTGAAGCTTTCTTT.

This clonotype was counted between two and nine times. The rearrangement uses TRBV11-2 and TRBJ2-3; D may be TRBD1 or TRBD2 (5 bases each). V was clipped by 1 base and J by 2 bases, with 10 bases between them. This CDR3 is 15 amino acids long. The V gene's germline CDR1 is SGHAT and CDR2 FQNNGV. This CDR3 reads CASSLGTGTTDTQYF. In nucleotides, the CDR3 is TGTGCCAGCAGCTTAGGGACCGGGACCACAGATACGCAGTATTTT.

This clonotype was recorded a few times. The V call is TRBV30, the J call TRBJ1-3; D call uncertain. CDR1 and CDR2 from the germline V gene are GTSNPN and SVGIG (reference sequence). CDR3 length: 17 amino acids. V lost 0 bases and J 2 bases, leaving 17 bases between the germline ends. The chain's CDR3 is CAWSVLRFPPPGNTIYF. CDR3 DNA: TGTGCCTGGAGTGTACTTCGGTTCCCCCCCCCTGGAAACACCATATATTTT.

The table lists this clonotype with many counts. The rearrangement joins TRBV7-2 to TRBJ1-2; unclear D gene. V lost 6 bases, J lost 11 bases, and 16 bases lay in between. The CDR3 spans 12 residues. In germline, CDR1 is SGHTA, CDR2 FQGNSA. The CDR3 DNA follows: TGTGCCAGCAGGGCGACGGGTTGGGATTACACCTTC. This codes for CASRATGWDYTF.

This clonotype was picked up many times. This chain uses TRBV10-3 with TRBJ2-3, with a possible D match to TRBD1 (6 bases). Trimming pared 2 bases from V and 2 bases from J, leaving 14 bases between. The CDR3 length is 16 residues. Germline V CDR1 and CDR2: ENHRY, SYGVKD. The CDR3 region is CAISEIGMGATDTQYF. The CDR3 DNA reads TGTGCCATCAGTGAGATTGGGATGGGGGCCACAGATACGCAGTATTTT.

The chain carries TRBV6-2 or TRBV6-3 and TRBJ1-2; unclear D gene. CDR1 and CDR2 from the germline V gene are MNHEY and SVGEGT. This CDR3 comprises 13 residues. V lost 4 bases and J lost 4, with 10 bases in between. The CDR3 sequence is CASSSVVAYGYTF. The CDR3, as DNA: TGTGCCAGCAGTTCAGTGGTCGCCTATGGCTACACCTTC.

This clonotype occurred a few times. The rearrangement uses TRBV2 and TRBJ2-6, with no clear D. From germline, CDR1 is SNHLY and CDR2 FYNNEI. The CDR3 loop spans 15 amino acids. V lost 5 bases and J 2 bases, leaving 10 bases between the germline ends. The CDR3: CASSWRVAGANVLTF. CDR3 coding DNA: TGTGCCAGCAGTTGGAGAGTTGCTGGGGCCAACGTCCTGACTTTC.

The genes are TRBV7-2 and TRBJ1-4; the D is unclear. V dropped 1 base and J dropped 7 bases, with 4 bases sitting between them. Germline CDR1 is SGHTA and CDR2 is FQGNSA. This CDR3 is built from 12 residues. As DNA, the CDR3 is TGTGCCAGCAGCTTAGTGGCTGAAAAACTGTTTTTT. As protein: CASSLVAEKLFF. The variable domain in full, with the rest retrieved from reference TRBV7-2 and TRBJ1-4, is GAGVSQSPSNKVTEKGKDVELRCDPISGHTALYWYRQSLGQGLEFLIYFQGNSAPDKSGLPSDRFSAERTGGSVSTLTIQRTQQEDSAVYLCASSLVAEKLFFGSGTQLSVL.

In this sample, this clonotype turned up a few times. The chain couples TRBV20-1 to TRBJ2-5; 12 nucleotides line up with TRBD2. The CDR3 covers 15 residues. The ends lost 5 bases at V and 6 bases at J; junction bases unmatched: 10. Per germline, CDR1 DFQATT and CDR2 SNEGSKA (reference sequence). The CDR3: CSAFRLAGGLQTQYF. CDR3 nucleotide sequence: TGCAGTGCTTTCCGTCTAGCGGGGGGGCTTCAGACCCAGTACTTC.

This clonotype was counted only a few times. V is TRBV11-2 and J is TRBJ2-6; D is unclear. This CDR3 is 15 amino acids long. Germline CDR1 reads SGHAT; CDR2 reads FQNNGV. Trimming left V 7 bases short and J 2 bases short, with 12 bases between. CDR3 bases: TGTGCCAGCACCTCGCCCGGTACTGGGGCCAACGTCCTGACTTTC. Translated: CASTSPGTGANVLTF.

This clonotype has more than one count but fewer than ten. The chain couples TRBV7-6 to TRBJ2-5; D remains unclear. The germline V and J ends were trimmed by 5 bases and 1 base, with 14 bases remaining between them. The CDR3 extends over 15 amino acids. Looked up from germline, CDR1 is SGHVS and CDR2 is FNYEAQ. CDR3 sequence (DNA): TGTGCCAGCAGCATCCGTCGCAGTGCCCAAGAGACCCAGTACTTC. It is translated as CASSIRRSAQETQYF. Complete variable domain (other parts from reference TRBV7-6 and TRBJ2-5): GAGVSQSPRYKVTKRGQDVALRCDPISGHVSLYWYRQALGQGPEFLTYFNYEAQQDKSGLPNDRFSAERPEGSISTLTIQRTEQRDSAMYRCASSIRRSAQETQYFGPGTRLLVL.

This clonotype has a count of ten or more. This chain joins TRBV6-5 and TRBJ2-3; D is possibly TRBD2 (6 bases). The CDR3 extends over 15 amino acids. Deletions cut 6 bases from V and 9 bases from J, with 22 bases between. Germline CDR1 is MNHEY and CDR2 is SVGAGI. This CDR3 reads CASSQLVRGRETQYF. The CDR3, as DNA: TGTGCCAGCAGCCAGTTGGTTCGGGGGAGAGAAACGCAGTATTTT.

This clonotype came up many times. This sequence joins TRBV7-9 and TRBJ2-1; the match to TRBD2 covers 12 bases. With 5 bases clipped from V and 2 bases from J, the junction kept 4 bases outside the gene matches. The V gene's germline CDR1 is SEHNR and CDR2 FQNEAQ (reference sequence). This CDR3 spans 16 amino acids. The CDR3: CASSPTSGGPYNEQFF. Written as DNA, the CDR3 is TGTGCCAGCAGCCCTACTAGCGGGGGGCCCTACAATGAGCAGTTCTTC.